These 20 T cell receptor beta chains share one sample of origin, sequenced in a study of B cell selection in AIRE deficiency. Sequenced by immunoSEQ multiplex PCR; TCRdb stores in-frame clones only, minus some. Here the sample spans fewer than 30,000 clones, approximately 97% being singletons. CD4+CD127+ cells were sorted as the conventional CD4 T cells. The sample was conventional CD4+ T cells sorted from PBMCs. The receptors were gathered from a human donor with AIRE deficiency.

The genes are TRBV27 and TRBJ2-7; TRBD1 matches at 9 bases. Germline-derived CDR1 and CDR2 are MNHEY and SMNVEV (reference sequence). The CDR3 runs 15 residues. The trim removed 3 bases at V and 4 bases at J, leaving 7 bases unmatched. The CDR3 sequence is CASSLLTGGLYEQYF. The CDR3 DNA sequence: TGTGCCAGCAGTTTGTTGACAGGGGGACTTTACGAGCAGTACTTC.

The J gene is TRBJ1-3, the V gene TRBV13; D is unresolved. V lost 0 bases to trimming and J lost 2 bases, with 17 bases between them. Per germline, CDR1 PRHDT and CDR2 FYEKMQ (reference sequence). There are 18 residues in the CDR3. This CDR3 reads CASSLGSFGRRTGNTIYF. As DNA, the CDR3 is TGTGCCAGCAGCTTAGGATCTTTTGGACGGCGAACTGGAAACACCATATATTTT.

CDR3 region: CASSPTFNYGYTF. The CDR3, as DNA: TGCGCCAGCAGCCCCACCTTCAACTATGGCTACACCTTC. This chain uses TRBV5-1 with TRBJ1-2; D gene uncertain. V was cut by 4 bases and J by 2 bases, with 9 bases left in between. This CDR3 comprises 13 residues. Per germline, CDR1 SGHRS and CDR2 YFSETQ.

For the CDR3, the DNA is TGTGCCAGCAGCTTGGGGAGGGACAGGCCTAGCAATCAGCCCCAGCATTTT. As protein: CASSLGRDRPSNQPQHF. The chain recombines TRBV5-6 with TRBJ1-5; the match to TRBD1 covers 8 bases. Per the germline V gene, CDR1 is SGHDT and CDR2 is YYEEEE. The CDR3 is 17 residues long. With 0 bases clipped from V and 0 bases from J, the junction kept 5 bases outside the gene matches.

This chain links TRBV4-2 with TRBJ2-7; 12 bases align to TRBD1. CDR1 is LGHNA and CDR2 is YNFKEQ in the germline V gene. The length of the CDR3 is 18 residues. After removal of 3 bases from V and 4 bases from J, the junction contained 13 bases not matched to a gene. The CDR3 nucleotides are TGTGCCAGCAGCCATGGCCCAGAACGGGGACAGGGGGCTTACGAGCAGTACTTC. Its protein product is CASSHGPERGQGAYEQYF.

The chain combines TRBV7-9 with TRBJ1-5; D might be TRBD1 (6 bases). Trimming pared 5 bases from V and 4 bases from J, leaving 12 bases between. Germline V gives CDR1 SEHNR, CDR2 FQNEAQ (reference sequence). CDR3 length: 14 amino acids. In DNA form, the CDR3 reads TGTGCCAGCAGCCCAACAGGGATTAATCAGCCCCAGCATTTT. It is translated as CASSPTGINQPQHF. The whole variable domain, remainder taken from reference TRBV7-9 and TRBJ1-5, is DTGVSQNPRHKITKRGQNVTFRCDPISEHNRLYWYRQTLGQGPEFLTYFQNEAQLEKSRLLSDRFSAERPKGSFSTLEIQRTEQGDSAMYLCASSPTGINQPQHFGDGTRLSIL.

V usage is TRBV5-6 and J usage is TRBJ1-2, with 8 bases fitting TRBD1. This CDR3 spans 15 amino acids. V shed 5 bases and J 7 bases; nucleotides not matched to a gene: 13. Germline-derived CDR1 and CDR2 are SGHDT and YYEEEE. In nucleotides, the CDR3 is TGTGCCAGCAGTTCTCCCCCGGGACAGGTCCGTGGCTACACCTTC. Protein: CASSSPPGQVRGYTF.

For the CDR3, the DNA is TGTGCCAGCAGGCAGGGGGCTGAAGCTTTCTTT. Translation: CASRQGAEAFF. The chain is built from TRBV28 and TRBJ1-1, with 7 bases matching TRBD1. The CDR3 covers 11 residues. Looked up from germline, CDR1 is MDHEN and CDR2 is SYDVKM. Trimming at V came to 6 bases and at J to 6 bases, leaving 1 base not matched to a gene.

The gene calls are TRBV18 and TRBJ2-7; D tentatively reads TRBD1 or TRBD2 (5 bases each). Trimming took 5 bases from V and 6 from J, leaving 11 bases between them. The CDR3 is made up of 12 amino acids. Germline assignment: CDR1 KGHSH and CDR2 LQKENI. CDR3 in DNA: TGTGCCAGCTCAACTCCAGGGAGCGAGCAGTACTTC. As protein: CASSTPGSEQYF.

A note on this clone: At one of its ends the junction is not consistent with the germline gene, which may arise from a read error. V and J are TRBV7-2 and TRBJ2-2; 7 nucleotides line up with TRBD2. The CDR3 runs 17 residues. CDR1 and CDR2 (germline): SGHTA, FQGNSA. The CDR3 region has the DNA TGTGCCAGCAGCCCGCTTTGGGGCGGGAGAAACACCGGGGAGCTGCTTTTT. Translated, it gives CASSPLWGGRNTGELLF. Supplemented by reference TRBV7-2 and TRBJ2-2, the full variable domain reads GAGVSQSPSNKVTEKGKDVELRCDPISGHTALYWYRQSLGQGLEFLIYFQGNSAPDKSGLPSDRFSAERTGGSVSTLTIQRTQQEDSAVYLCASSPLWGGRNTGELLFGEGSRLTVL.

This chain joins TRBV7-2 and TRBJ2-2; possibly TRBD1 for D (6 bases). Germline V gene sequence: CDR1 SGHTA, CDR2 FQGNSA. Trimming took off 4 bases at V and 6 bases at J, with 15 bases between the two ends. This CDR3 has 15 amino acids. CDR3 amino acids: CASSSGQGIAGELFF. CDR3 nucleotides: TGTGCCAGCAGCTCGGGGCAGGGGATAGCCGGGGAGCTGTTTTTT. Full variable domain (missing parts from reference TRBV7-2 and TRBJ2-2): GAGVSQSPSNKVTEKGKDVELRCDPISGHTALYWYRQSLGQGLEFLIYFQGNSAPDKSGLPSDRFSAERTGGSVSTLTIQRTQQEDSAVYLCASSSGQGIAGELFFGEGSRLTVL.

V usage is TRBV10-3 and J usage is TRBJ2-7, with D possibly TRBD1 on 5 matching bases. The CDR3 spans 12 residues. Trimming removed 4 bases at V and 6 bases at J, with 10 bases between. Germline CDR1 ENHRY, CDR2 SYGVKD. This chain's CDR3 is CAISVSGFEQYF. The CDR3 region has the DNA TGTGCCATCAGTGTATCAGGGTTCGAGCAGTACTTC.

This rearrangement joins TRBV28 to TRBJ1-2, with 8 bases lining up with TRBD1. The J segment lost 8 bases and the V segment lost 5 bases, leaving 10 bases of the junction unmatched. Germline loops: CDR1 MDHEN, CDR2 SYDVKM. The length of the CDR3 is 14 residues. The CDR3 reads CASSPISRTGGYTF. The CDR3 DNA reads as TGTGCCAGCAGTCCCATATCCCGGACAGGGGGCTACACCTTC.

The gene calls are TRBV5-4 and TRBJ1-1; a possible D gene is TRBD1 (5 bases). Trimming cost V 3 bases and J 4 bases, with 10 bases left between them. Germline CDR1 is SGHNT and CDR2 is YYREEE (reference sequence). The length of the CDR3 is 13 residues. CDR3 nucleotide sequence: TGTGCCAGCAGCTCGCCCGACAGCACTGAAGCTTTCTTT. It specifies CASSSPDSTEAFF. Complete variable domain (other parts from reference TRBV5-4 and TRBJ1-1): ETGVTQSPTHLIKTRGQQVTLRCSSQSGHNTVSWYQQALGQGPQFIFQYYREEENGRGNFPPRFSGLQFPNYSSELNVNALELDDSALYLCASSSPDSTEAFFGQGTRLTVV.

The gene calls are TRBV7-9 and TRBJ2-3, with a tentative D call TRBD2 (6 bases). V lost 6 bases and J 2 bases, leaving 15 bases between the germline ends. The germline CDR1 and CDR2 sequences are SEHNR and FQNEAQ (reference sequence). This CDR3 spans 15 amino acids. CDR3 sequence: CASRGFAGYTDTQYF. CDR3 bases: TGTGCCAGCAGAGGTTTCGCGGGGTACACAGATACGCAGTATTTT.

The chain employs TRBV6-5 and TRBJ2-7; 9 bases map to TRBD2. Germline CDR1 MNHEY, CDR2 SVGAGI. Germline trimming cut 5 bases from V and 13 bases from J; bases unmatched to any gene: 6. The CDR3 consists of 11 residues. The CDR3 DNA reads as TGTGCCAGCAGTGTAGCGGGAGTCTTTTACTTC. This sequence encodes CASSVAGVFYF.

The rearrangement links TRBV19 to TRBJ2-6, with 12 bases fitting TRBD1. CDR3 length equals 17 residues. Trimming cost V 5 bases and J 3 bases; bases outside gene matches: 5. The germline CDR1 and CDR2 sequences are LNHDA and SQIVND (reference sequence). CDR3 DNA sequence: TGTGCCAGTAGTCTACGGGACAGGGGGCATGGGGCCAACGTCCTGACTTTC. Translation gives CASSLRDRGHGANVLTF.

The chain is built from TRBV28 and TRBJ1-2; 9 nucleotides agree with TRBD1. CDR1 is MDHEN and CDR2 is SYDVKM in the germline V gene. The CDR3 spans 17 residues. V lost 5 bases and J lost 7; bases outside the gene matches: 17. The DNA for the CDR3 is TGTGCCAGCAGTGCAACCGGGACAGGGAGAGTGTTGGGTGGCTACACCTTC. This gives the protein CASSATGTGRVLGGYTF.

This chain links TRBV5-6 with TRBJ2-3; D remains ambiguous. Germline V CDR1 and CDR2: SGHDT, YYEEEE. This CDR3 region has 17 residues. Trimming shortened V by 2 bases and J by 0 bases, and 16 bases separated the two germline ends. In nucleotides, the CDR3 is TGTGCCAGCAGCTTTAATCTGGCTAGGACGAGCACAGATACGCAGTATTTT. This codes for CASSFNLARTSTDTQYF.

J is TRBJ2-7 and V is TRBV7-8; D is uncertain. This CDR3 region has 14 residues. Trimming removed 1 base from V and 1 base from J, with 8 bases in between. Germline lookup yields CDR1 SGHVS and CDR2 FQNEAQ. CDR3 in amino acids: CASSLGGGSYEQYF. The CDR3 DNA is TGTGCCAGCAGCTTAGGTGGTGGTTCCTACGAGCAGTACTTC.